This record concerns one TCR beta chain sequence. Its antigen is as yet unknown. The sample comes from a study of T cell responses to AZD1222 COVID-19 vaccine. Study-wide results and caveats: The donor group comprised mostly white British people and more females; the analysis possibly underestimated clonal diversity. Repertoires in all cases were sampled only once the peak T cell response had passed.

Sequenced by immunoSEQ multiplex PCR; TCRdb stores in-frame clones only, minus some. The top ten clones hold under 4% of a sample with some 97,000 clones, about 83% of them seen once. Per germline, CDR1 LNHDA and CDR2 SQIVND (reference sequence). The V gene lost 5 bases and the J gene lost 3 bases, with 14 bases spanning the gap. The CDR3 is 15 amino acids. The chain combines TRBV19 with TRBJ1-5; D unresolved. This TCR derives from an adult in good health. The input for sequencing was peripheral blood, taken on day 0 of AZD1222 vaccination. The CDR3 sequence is CASSLGLGHNQPQHF. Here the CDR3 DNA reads TGTGCCAGTAGTCTAGGGTTGGGCCACAATCAGCCCCAGCATTTT.